The 3 T cell receptor beta chains reported below all come from one sample, sequenced in a study of shared clonotypes between healthy human individuals. The naive CD8 fraction comprised CD45RO-negative cells positively selected for CCR7 and excluded terminally differentiated effector memory CD45RA+ cells. Sequencing was performed with immunoSEQ multiplex PCR; in TCRdb, only in-frame clones are kept and a portion is missing. The table lists 2 million to 2.5 million clones, roughly 91% of them singletons. The sample comprised naive CD8+ T cells from PBMCs. These receptors all stem from a man younger than 30 in good health. Some clones in this sample may be carry-over from other donors' samples.

The chain has TRBV7-9 and TRBJ1-2; D not resolved. Deletions cut 1 base from V and 6 bases from J, with 6 bases between. The CDR3 extends over 12 amino acids. Germline values: CDR1 SEHNR, CDR2 FQNEAQ (reference sequence). This chain's CDR3 is CASSLGGHGYTF. CDR3 DNA sequence: TGTGCCAGCAGCTTAGGAGGCCATGGCTACACCTTC.

The chain carries TRBV29-1 and TRBJ2-1; TRBD2 is a possible D gene (5 bases). Germline assignment: CDR1 SQVTM and CDR2 ANQGSEA. V dropped 7 bases and J dropped 8 bases, with 12 bases sitting between them. The CDR3 has 11 residues. CDR3 DNA sequence: TGCAGCGCGGCCGGGGTTGATGAGCAGTTCTTC. Its protein is CSAAGVDEQFF.

V and J are TRBV9 and TRBJ2-5; TRBD2 agrees at 9 bases. From germline, CDR1 is SGDLS and CDR2 YYNGEE. V shed 3 bases and J 3 bases; nucleotides not matched to a gene: 0. There are 13 residues in the CDR3. The CDR3 here is CASSGGREETQYF. For the CDR3, the DNA is TGTGCCAGCAGCGGCGGGAGGGAAGAGACCCAGTACTTC.